A selection of T cell receptor beta chains follows, all from one sample in a study of blood T cells in healthy people across ages. TCRdb reprocessed the 5' RACE reads with MiXCR, giving one entry per CDR3 protein. Altogether approximately 780,000 distinct CDR3 sequences are present, about 26% being singletons, with the ten largest covering 3%. These sequences were also reported in another study, on T cells of mothers and their children.

Sequencing input: blood. The receptors were sampled from a boy aged 5-17 years in good health. Both conserved end residues are part of each CDR3. The order of the fields is J gene, V gene, D gene, clone size, CDR3 DNA, CDR3 protein. A D gene is named only where the DNA matches it firmly. For some rows the clone size is stated as once, few or many, or as a class when expanded; others skip it.

TRBJ1-3	TRBV12-3/TRBV12-4	.	.	TGTGCCAGCAGGAGAGGTGGCTCTGGAAACACCATATATTTT	CASRRGGSGNTIYF
TRBJ2-5	TRBV20-1	.	.	TGCAGTGCTAACGAGGTCCAAGAGACCCAGTACTTC	CSANEVQETQYF
TRBJ2-7	TRBV5-1	TRBD1	many	TGTGCCAGCAGTTCCGGGACAGCCTACGAGCAGTACTTC	CASSSGTAYEQYF
TRBJ2-1	TRBV7-9	.	.	TGTGCCAGCAGCCCAGGATTCGAGGACAATGAGCAGTTCTTC	CASSPGFEDNEQFF
TRBJ2-7	TRBV27	.	few	TGTGCCAGCAGACGACTACCCCCTGGGGACTACGAGCAGTACTTC	CASRRLPPGDYEQYF
TRBJ2-5	TRBV5-4	TRBD1	few	TGTGCCAGCAGCACGCCGCGAGGACAGGGGGGACAAGAGACCCAGTACTTC	CASSTPRGQGGQETQYF
TRBJ2-5	TRBV6-5	TRBD1	.	TGTGCCAGCAGCCGTGACAGGGGGCGCTGGGAGACCCAGTACTTC	CASSRDRGRWETQYF
TRBJ1-1	TRBV9	TRBD1	.	TGTGCCAGCAGCGTACTCGGGACAGTGAACACTGAAGCTTTCTTT	CASSVLGTVNTEAFF
TRBJ2-3	TRBV7-3	.	.	TGTGCCAGCAGCTCCCGCCTTGAGGATACGCAGTATTTT	CASSSRLEDTQYF
TRBJ2-3	TRBV12-3/TRBV12-4	.	.	TGTGCCAGCAGTTTTGTGGGGGGAAGCACAGATACGCAGTATTTT	CASSFVGGSTDTQYF
TRBJ2-5	TRBV7-9	TRBD2	.	TGTGCCAGCAGCGATTGGACTAGCGTGGGGACCCAGTACTTC	CASSDWTSVGTQYF
TRBJ1-1	TRBV6-5	TRBD1	few	TGTGCCAGCAGTATCCGGACAGGGGGGAACACTGAAGCTTTCTTT	CASSIRTGGNTEAFF
TRBJ1-2	TRBV3-1	.	few	TGTGCCAGCAGCCAAGTGAACAGCGACTATGGCTACACCTTC	CASSQVNSDYGYTF
TRBJ2-5	TRBV10-2	TRBD2	many	TGTGCCAGCAGGCTAGCGGGGCAAGAGACCCAGTACTTC	CASRLAGQETQYF
TRBJ2-5	TRBV12-3/TRBV12-4	TRBD1	many	TGTGCCAGCAGTTCCCGGGACAGGGAAGAGACCCAGTACTTC	CASSSRDREETQYF
TRBJ2-7	TRBV3-1	.	few	TGTGCCAGCAGCCAAGCTCCCGTCCCCGAGCAGTACTTC	CASSQAPVPEQYF
TRBJ1-2	TRBV27	TRBD1	.	TGTGCCAGCAGGCCAAAAGCCGGACAGGGTGGGCTACAGGTCTATGGCTACACCTTC	CASRPKAGQGGLQVYGYTF
TRBJ2-5	TRBV11-1	.	few	TGTGCCAGCAGCCGCACAGAGGGGTGGGAGACCCAGTACTTC	CASSRTEGWETQYF
TRBJ2-7	TRBV6-6	.	.	TGTGCCAGCAGTTACGGTTCCGGGACTGTGGGGTACGAGCGGTACTTC	CASSYGSGTVGYERYF
TRBJ2-2	TRBV5-1	.	few	TGCGCCAGCAGCTTGTCGCGACTGAACACCGGGGAGCTGTTTTTT	CASSLSRLNTGELFF
TRBJ1-2	TRBV2	TRBD1	.	TGTGCCAGCAGTGAAGCCGGGACAGGGGTACGAGGCTACACCTTC	CASSEAGTGVRGYTF
TRBJ2-1	TRBV7-2	TRBD2	.	TGTGCCAGCAGCTTAGAGGCGGGGGGATATGAGCAGTTCTTC	CASSLEAGGYEQFF
TRBJ2-1	TRBV7-9	TRBD2	few	TGTGCCAGCGGAAGCTCCCCTAGCGGGGTCTCCTACAATGAGCAGTTCTTC	CASGSSPSGVSYNEQFF
TRBJ2-2	TRBV7-9	TRBD2	.	TGTGCCAGCAGCTTAGGCCGGACTAGCCCGAGGACCGGGGAGCTGTTTTTT	CASSLGRTSPRTGELFF
TRBJ1-1	TRBV20-1	.	few	TGCAGTGCTGCCCCTGTAGAGAACACTGAAGCTTTCTTT	CSAAPVENTEAFF
TRBJ1-4	TRBV6-5	.	few	TGTGCCAGCAGCAAACGGGCAGGGCGTGAAAAACTGTTTTTT	CASSKRAGREKLFF
TRBJ2-6	TRBV20-1	.	.	TGCAGTGCTAGTTACAGGGCCCCTGGGGCCAACGTCCTGACTTTC	CSASYRAPGANVLTF
TRBJ2-7	TRBV10-3	.	.	TGTGCCATCAGTGAATCCAATAGCGGCGAGCAGTACTTC	CAISESNSGEQYF
TRBJ2-5	TRBV2	TRBD2	few	TGTGCCAGCAGTGACCCTAGCGGGGGTGGGACCCAGTACTTC	CASSDPSGGGTQYF
TRBJ2-7	TRBV6-5	.	few	TGTGCCAGCAGCGGACGGGGAAGGGATGAGCAGTACTTC	CASSGRGRDEQYF
TRBJ2-5	TRBV5-1	TRBD2	few	TGCGCCAGCAGAGGCCCTAGCGGAGAGACCCAGTACTTC	CASRGPSGETQYF
TRBJ2-2	TRBV7-3	.	few	TGTGCCAGCAGCTTAATCGGACAGAGCCGCGTTGCGAACACCGGGGAGCTGTTTTTT	CASSLIGQSRVANTGELFF
TRBJ2-3	TRBV2	.	.	TGTGCCAGCAGTGAGGATAGCCGAGATACGCAGTATTTT	CASSEDSRDTQYF
TRBJ2-3	TRBV5-1	.	few	TGCGCCAGCAGCTTGGCGATAAGCACAGATACGCAGTATTTT	CASSLAISTDTQYF
TRBJ1-4	TRBV12-3/TRBV12-4	TRBD1	.	TGTGCCAGCAGTTCTCGACAGGGGCCTGAAAAACTGTTTTTT	CASSSRQGPEKLFF
TRBJ1-4	TRBV5-1	TRBD1	.	TGCGCCAGCAGCAGACAGGGGTTTAATGAAAAACTGTTTTTT	CASSRQGFNEKLFF
TRBJ2-7	TRBV3-1	.	.	TGTGCCAGCAGCCAAGGAGGGACCGAGCAGTACTTC	CASSQGGTEQYF
TRBJ2-5	TRBV7-9	.	.	TGTGCCGTCCGGGACGGCTCCTACTTC	CAVRDGSYF
TRBJ2-7	TRBV29-1	TRBD1	.	TGCAGCGCACCGGGACAGGGAGGCGAGCAGTACTTC	CSAPGQGGEQYF
TRBJ2-1	TRBV5-4	.	.	TGTGCCAGCGCCGAAACTAGTTTCGGCTACAATGAGCAGTTCTTC	CASAETSFGYNEQFF